The 22 T cell receptor beta chains below were found in one sample sequenced in a study of T cell repertoires in cytomegalovirus infection. The antigens these receptors bind are not known. TCRdb itself ran the reads through MiXCR, one entry per CDR3 protein. Of some 350,000 distinct CDR3 sequences in the sample, approximately 32% were seen once. Sequences were derived from cultured PBMCs, sampled from culture after CMV antigen stimulation. These receptors originate from a human donor in good health (CMV status not recorded). Some clones in this sample may be carry-over from other donors' samples.

The J gene is TRBJ2-7, the V gene TRBV4-1; a weak D match, TRBD2 (5 bases). Trimming left V 0 bases short and J 2 bases short, with 14 bases between. The germline V gene has CDR1 MGHRA and CDR2 YSYEKL. The CDR3 is made up of 16 amino acids. The CDR3 DNA reads TGCGCCAGCAGCCAAGATCGGAGGTCCGTTCCCTACGAGCAGTACTTC. This gives the protein CASSQDRRSVPYEQYF.

The rearrangement uses TRBV29-1 and TRBJ1-2, with D possibly being TRBD1 (6 bases). Germline CDR1 reads SQVTM; CDR2 reads ANQGSEA. The CDR3 has 16 residues. The V end was cut by 5 bases, the J end by 0 bases, with 19 bases between. CDR3 region: CSVQGGKQATNYGYTF. The CDR3 DNA reads as TGCAGCGTTCAAGGGGGGAAACAGGCGACTAACTATGGCTACACCTTC.

This rearrangement joins TRBV6-1 to TRBJ1-5, with TRBD1 as a possible D gene (5 bases). This CDR3 has 13 residues. The V gene's germline CDR1 is MNHNS and CDR2 SASEGT. Trimming removed 4 bases from V and 5 bases from J, with 9 bases in between. The DNA for the CDR3 is TGTGCCAGCAGTGGATCGACAGATCAGCCCCAGCATTTT. It is translated as CASSGSTDQPQHF.

The chain has TRBV19 and TRBJ1-2; D is perhaps TRBD1 (5 bases). The CDR3 consists of 16 residues. CDR1 is LNHDA and CDR2 is SQIVND in the germline V gene (reference sequence). Trimming pared 3 bases from V and 2 bases from J, leaving 16 bases between. Here the CDR3 reads CASSINGDSYNYGYTF. CDR3 DNA: TGTGCCAGTAGTATTAATGGCGACAGTTACAACTATGGCTACACCTTC.

This clonotype was observed a handful of times. The V gene is TRBV18, the J gene TRBJ1-2, with D maybe TRBD1 (5 bases). Germline-derived CDR1 and CDR2 are KGHSH and LQKENI. Deletions cut 6 bases from V and 8 bases from J, with 13 bases between. The CDR3 is 12 amino acids. CDR3 bases: TGTGCCAGCTCCCCCTCAGGGCAGGGCTACACCTTC. This translates into CASSPSGQGYTF.

In this sample, this clonotype turned up a few times. V is TRBV5-1 and J is TRBJ2-1; TRBD1 is a possible D gene (5 bases). Trimming shortened V by 4 bases and J by 0 bases, and 14 bases separated the two germline ends. The CDR3 contains 16 residues. From germline, CDR1 is SGHRS and CDR2 YFSETQ. The CDR3 protein is CASSRGEISSYNEQFF. Written as DNA, the CDR3 is TGCGCCAGCAGCAGGGGTGAAATAAGCTCCTACAATGAGCAGTTCTTC.

The chain combines TRBV4-1 with TRBJ1-2; D is undetermined. Trimming removed 1 base at V and 0 bases at J, with 12 bases between. This CDR3 has 16 amino acids. Per the germline V gene, CDR1 is MGHRA and CDR2 is YSYEKL. The DNA for the CDR3 is TGCGCCAGCAGCCAAGGAAGCGTCTTACCTAACTATGGCTACACCTTC. It specifies CASSQGSVLPNYGYTF.

V gene TRBV19 combines with J gene TRBJ1-2; D uncertain. The CDR3 runs 14 residues. V lost 7 bases and J lost 3, with 15 bases in between. Germline CDR1 LNHDA, CDR2 SQIVND (reference sequence). In DNA form, the CDR3 reads TGTGCCAGTACCATTGGGGTGATTGACTATGGCTACACCTTC. Its translation: CASTIGVIDYGYTF. The full variable domain, in which reference TRBV19 and TRBJ1-2 provide the parts outside the CDR3, is DGGITQSPKYLFRKEGQNVTLSCEQNLNHDAMYWYRQDPGQGLRLIYYSQIVNDFQKGDIAEGYSVSREKKESFPLTVTSAQKNPTAFYLCASTIGVIDYGYTFGSGTRLTVV.

V and J are TRBV12-3 or TRBV12-4 and TRBJ1-2, with D uncertain. Trimming took off 2 bases at V and 7 bases at J, with 20 bases between the two ends. The CDR3 covers 16 residues. CDR3 DNA sequence: TGTGCCAGCAGTTTAATCGGAGCGGGCGCCCCGCTTGGCTACACCTTC. Translated, it gives CASSLIGAGAPLGYTF.

The chain uses TRBV7-8 and TRBJ2-7, with 10 bases aligning to TRBD1. In germline, CDR1 is SGHVS, CDR2 FQNEAQ. V lost 9 bases and J lost 5; bases outside the gene matches: 4. The CDR3 is made up of 12 amino acids. Written as DNA, the CDR3 is TGTGCCAGTCGGGACAGGGGAAACGAGCAGTACTTC. Amino acid sequence: CASRDRGNEQYF.

This chain connects TRBV7-3 to TRBJ1-1; 7 positions match TRBD1. V was pared by 9 bases and J by 5 bases, with 6 bases of the junction left unmatched. The V gene's germline CDR1 is SGHTA and CDR2 FQGTGA. The CDR3 has 12 amino acids. This chain's CDR3 is CASTSTGTEAFF. The CDR3 DNA reads as TGTGCCAGTACGTCGACAGGGACTGAAGCTTTCTTT.

This clonotype was counted a few times. V gene TRBV19 combines with J gene TRBJ2-3; D is tentatively TRBD1 or TRBD2 (5 bases each). CDR1 and CDR2 from the germline V gene are LNHDA and SQIVND (reference sequence). The length of the CDR3 is 15 residues. Trimming pared 4 bases from V and 5 bases from J, leaving 16 bases between. The DNA of the CDR3 is TGTGCCAGTAGTACCCCGGGACGCTCTGGAGATACGCAGTATTTT. It codes for CASSTPGRSGDTQYF.

This chain joins TRBV7-6 and TRBJ1-4, with D perhaps TRBD1 (5 bases). This CDR3 contains 15 residues. CDR1 and CDR2 (germline): SGHVS, FNYEAQ. The V end was cut by 0 bases, the J end by 8 bases, with 13 bases between. CDR3 bases: TGTGCCAGCAGCTTAGCCGACAGCCGAGGGGAAAAACTGTTTTTT. Translation gives CASSLADSRGEKLFF. Full variable domain (missing parts from reference TRBV7-6 and TRBJ1-4): GAGVSQSPRYKVTKRGQDVALRCDPISGHVSLYWYRQALGQGPEFLTYFNYEAQQDKSGLPNDRFSAERPEGSISTLTIQRTEQRDSAMYRCASSLADSRGEKLFFGSGTQLSVL.

The chain combines TRBV6-5 with TRBJ2-7, with TRBD1 identical over 9 bases. The germline gives CDR1 MNHEY, CDR2 SVGAGI. This CDR3 has 15 residues. V was pared by 6 bases and J by 7 bases, with 13 bases of the junction left unmatched. Here the CDR3 reads CASRTPGTGTREQYF. In DNA form, the CDR3 reads TGTGCCAGCAGGACCCCCGGGACAGGGACCAGGGAGCAGTACTTC.

This clonotype showed up many times. The rearrangement joins TRBV7-2 to TRBJ2-3; possible D gene TRBD2, 6 bases. Germline CDR1 SGHTA, CDR2 FQGNSA. The ends were cut back, 1 base at V and 2 bases at J, with 7 bases in the middle. CDR3 length equals 14 residues. This CDR3 reads CASSLVDYTDTQYF. CDR3 in DNA: TGTGCCAGCAGCTTAGTGGACTACACAGATACGCAGTATTTT.

Concerning this clonotype: With a much larger clone just one base away, this may be a read error. The V call is TRBV7-3, the J call TRBJ2-1; 10 nucleotides agree with TRBD2. Per germline, CDR1 SGHTA and CDR2 FQGTGA. This CDR3 region has 15 residues. CDR3 sequence: CASSLRTSGNNERFF. As DNA, the CDR3 is TGTGCCAGCAGTTTAAGGACTAGCGGTAACAATGAGCGGTTCTTC.

In this sample, this clonotype turned up a few times. The rearrangement links TRBV12-3 or TRBV12-4 to TRBJ1-1; the D is unclear. The ends were cut back, 6 bases at V and 0 bases at J, with 8 bases in the middle. This CDR3 has 13 amino acids. The CDR3 DNA is TGTGCCAGCAGGGTGGGCATGAACACTGAAGCTTTCTTT. Translating it yields CASRVGMNTEAFF.

V gene TRBV7-6 combines with J gene TRBJ2-1; 12 bases agree with TRBD2. With 6 bases clipped from V and 2 bases from J, the junction kept 17 bases outside the gene matches. This CDR3 has 20 amino acids. Germline loops: CDR1 SGHVS, CDR2 FNYEAQ. The chain's CDR3 is CASSPRSLAGGPLPYNEQFF. CDR3 in DNA: TGTGCCAGCAGTCCCCGGAGCCTAGCGGGGGGGCCATTGCCCTACAATGAGCAGTTCTTC.

This clonotype was recorded many times. The chain is built from TRBV2 and TRBJ2-3; D gene unclear. Germline-derived CDR1 and CDR2 are SNHLY and FYNNEI. V was pared by 5 bases and J by 1 base, with 7 bases between. The CDR3 runs 13 residues. In DNA form, the CDR3 reads TGTGCCAGCAGTACCCTGGGCACAGATACGCAGTATTTT. It specifies CASSTLGTDTQYF.

This chain uses TRBV28 with TRBJ2-4; the match to TRBD1 covers 8 bases. The germline V gene has CDR1 MDHEN and CDR2 SYDVKM. This CDR3 has 16 amino acids. Losses at the gene ends were 5 bases for V and 8 bases for J; bases not matched to a gene: 14. The CDR3 here is CASSPPDREWWDIQYF. The CDR3 DNA is TGTGCCAGCAGTCCACCGGACAGGGAATGGTGGGACATTCAGTACTTC.

This clonotype occurred once. A read error may account for a junction end that differs from germline. This rearrangement joins TRBV7-6 to TRBJ2-3; D gene ambiguous. Germline CDR1 reads SGHVS; CDR2 reads FNYEAQ. The CDR3 runs to 13 residues. CDR3 in DNA: TGTGCTAGCAGCTTTGCTTACACAGATACGCAGTATTTT. Protein product: CASSFAYTDTQYF.

This clonotype was seen ten or more times. V gene TRBV7-2 combines with J gene TRBJ2-7, with TRBD2 matching 8 bases. CDR1 SGHTA and CDR2 FQGNSA come from the germline V gene. Losses at the gene ends were 5 bases for V and 3 bases for J; bases not matched to a gene: 9. The CDR3 sequence is 15 residues long. The CDR3 spells CASSPSGGPVYEQYF. The CDR3 DNA reads TGTGCCAGCAGCCCGTCGGGAGGGCCCGTCTACGAGCAGTACTTC.